The clone carrying this TCR beta chain was seen at least ten times. TCRdb analysed the RT-PCR reads with MiXCR anew, one entry per CDR3 protein. The sample contains about a million distinct CDR3 sequences, 15% to 20% of which appear only once. The sample originates from a study of patients and donors after allogeneic stem cell transplantation. Sequenced sample: blood, either unsorted or a sorted T cell fraction (not recorded which). The origin of this receptor is a human donor who was either an allogeneic HSCT recipient or a stem cell or donor lymphocyte infusion donor (not recorded which). It is not recorded whose cells these are; they may come from a transplant donor.

The CDR3 nucleotides read TGCGCCAGCAGCGTTGGGAAGAACACTGAAGCTTTCTTT. Translation: CASSVGKNTEAFF. The V call is TRBV5-1, the J call TRBJ1-1, with D hard to call. In germline, CDR1 is SGHRS, CDR2 YFSETQ. Trimming left V 4 bases short and J 1 base short, with 8 bases between. The CDR3 contains 13 residues. Combining the CDR3 with reference TRBV5-1 and TRBJ1-1 gives the whole variable domain KAGVTQTPRYLIKTRGQQVTLSCSPISGHRSVSWYQQTPGQGLQFLFEYFSETQRNKGNFPGRFSGRQFSNSRSEMNVSTLELGDSALYLCASSVGKNTEAFFGQGTRLTVV.